The present entry profiles one TCR beta chain with its context. No antigen is known for it. This sample was taken from a study of T cell repertoires in cytomegalovirus infection. Study information: Recently identified HLA-C-restricted CMV epitopes and well-studied HLA-B-restricted CMV epitopes were used by the study. Through public TCR beta signatures, both CMV infection and matching HLA type were indicated.

Overall study findings and caveats: Cumulative public TCR beta family frequency identified carriers of CMV plus the relevant HLA. CMV-specific TCR beta clonotypes restricted by HLA-C dominated the ex vivo response.

TCRdb re-called the reads through MiXCR, storing one row per CDR3 protein. The sample consists of around 750,000 distinct CDR3 sequences, about 30% of them appearing once. CDR1 SGHVS and CDR2 FNYEAQ come from the germline V gene. V lost 5 bases and J lost 2, with 9 bases in between. This CDR3 has 13 residues. This TCR came from a human donor in good health (CMV status not recorded). Some clones in this sample may be carry-over from other donors' samples. Sequencing was performed on cultured CD8+ T cells from PBMCs, taken from culture after CMV antigen stimulation. This chain connects TRBV7-6 to TRBJ2-5, with D possibly being TRBD2 (5 bases). The CDR3 here is CASSAGGQETQYF. The CDR3 coding sequence is TGTGCCAGCAGCGCAGGAGGACAAGAGACCCAGTACTTC.